This TCR beta chain came from a study of CD8+ T cells in alopecia areata. Study observations and caveats: Greater clonality was observed in lesional scalp samples, especially alopecia totalis/universalis, versus normal scalp.

Reverse transcribed after extraction, RNA yielded cDNA as the sequencing template. Method: immunoSEQ multiplex PCR; TCRdb's copy keeps in-frame clones and lacks some. The table includes 120,000 or so clones, more than 30% detected once. Germline CDR1 reads SQVTM; CDR2 reads ANQGSEA. The CDR3 length is 15 residues. V was shortened by 7 bases and J by 0 bases, with 19 bases between the two germline ends. On this clone: Its antigen is still unknown.

Patients with alopecia areata provided lesional scalp punch biopsies as well as peripheral blood. The V call is TRBV29-1, the J call TRBJ2-7; unclear D gene. Material for sequencing was CD4+ T cells sorted from blood. This TCR derives from a human donor with alopecia areata. DNA for the CDR3: TGCAGCGCGCGAACCGACGGACGTAACTCCTACGAGCAGTACTTC. Its protein product is CSARTDGRNSYEQYF.